This TCR beta chain was identified in a study of blood T cell repertoires in COVID-19. Looking at the study overall: The origin of the acute and convalescent COVID-19 samples was the United States, Italy and Spain. Nucleic acid was either cDNA or gDNA, and it came from T cells, B-cell-depleted T cells, or PBMCs.

In the original analysis: Cell counts per sample came from amplifying reference gene primers. Profiled with immunoSEQ multiplex PCR; TCRdb holds only in-frame clones, not every one. V and J calls and clone size follow that table, whereas D and trimming were derived from the DNA. The sample shows roughly 260,000 clones, around 89% of them seen only once. V was pared by 1 base and J by 5 bases, with 18 bases between. The CDR3 consists of 16 residues. The germline CDR1 and CDR2 sequences are SGHDN and FVKESK. The clonotype originates from a man aged 55 to 70 who had recovered from COVID-19. V and J are TRBV14 and TRBJ2-7; a possible D gene is TRBD1 (5 bases). The specimen sequenced was peripheral blood. The CDR3 sequence is CASSQAGRGELNEQYF. Here the CDR3 DNA reads TGTGCCAGCAGCCAAGCAGGAAGGGGCGAGCTAAACGAGCAGTACTTC.